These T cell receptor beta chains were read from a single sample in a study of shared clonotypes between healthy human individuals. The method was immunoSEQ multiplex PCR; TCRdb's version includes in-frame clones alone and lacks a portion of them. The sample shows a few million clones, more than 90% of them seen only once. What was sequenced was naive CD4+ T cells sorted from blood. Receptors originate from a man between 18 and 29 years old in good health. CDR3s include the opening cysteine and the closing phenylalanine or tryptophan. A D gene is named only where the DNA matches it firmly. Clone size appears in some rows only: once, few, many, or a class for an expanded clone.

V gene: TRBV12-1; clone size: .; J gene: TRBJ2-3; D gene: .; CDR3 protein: CASSHPGQHTDTQYF; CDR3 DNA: TGTGCCAGCAGCCATCCGGGACAGCATACAGATACGCAGTATTTT
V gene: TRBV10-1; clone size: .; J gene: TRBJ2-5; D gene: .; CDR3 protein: CASSESGGKETQYF; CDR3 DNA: TGCGCCAGCAGTGAGTCGGGAGGAAAAGAGACCCAGTACTTC
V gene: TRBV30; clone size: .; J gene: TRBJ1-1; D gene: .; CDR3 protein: CAWRTGTEAFF; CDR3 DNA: TGTGCCTGGAGAACGGGAACTGAAGCTTTCTTT
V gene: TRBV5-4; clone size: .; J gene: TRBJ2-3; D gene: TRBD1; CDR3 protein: CASSLGGQLTDTQYF; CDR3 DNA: TGTGCCAGCAGCTTGGGGGGACAGCTCACAGATACGCAGTATTTT
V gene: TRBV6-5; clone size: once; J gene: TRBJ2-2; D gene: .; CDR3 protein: CASRRGTSNTGELFF; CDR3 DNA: TGTGCCAGCAGAAGGGGGACATCGAACACCGGGGAGCTGTTTTTT
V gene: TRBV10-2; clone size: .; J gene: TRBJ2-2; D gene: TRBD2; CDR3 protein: CASSEWGLAGVTGELFF; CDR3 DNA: TGCGCCAGCAGTGAGTGGGGACTAGCGGGAGTCACCGGGGAGCTGTTTTTT
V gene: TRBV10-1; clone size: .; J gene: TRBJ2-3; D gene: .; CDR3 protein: CASSGNTDTQYF; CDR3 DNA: TGCGCCAGCAGCGGGAACACAGATACGCAGTATTTT
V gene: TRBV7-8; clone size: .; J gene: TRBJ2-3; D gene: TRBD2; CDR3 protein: CASSLEAGGPTQYF; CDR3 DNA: TGTGCCAGCAGCTTAGAGGCGGGAGGGCCGACGCAGTATTTT
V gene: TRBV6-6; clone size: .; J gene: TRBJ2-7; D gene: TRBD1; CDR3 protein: CASRKDRGQGYEQYF; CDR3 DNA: TGTGCCAGCAGAAAGGACAGGGGGCAAGGTTACGAGCAGTACTTC
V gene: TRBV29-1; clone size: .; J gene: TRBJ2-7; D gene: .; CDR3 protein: CSVWGTNSAYEQYF; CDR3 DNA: TGCAGCGTATGGGGGACAAACTCCGCCTACGAGCAGTACTTC
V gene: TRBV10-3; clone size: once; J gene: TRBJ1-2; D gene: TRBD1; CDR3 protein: CAISADRQGNYGYTF; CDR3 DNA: TGTGCCATCAGTGCCGATCGACAGGGTAACTATGGCTACACCTTC
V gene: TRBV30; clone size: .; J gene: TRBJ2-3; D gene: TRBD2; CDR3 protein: CAWTSGFTDTQYF; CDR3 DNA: TGTGCCTGGACTAGCGGGTTCACAGATACGCAGTATTTT
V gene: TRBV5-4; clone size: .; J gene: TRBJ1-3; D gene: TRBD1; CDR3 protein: CASSFGDRDTNTIYF; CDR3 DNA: TGTGCCAGCAGCTTTGGCGACAGGGACACAAACACCATATATTTT
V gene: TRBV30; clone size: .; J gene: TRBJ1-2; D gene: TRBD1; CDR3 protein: CAWSVDRGAISYGYTF; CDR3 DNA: TGTGCCTGGAGTGTTGACAGGGGCGCAATTAGCTATGGCTACACCTTC
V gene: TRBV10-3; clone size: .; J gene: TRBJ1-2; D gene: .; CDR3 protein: CAISEPGRTSTGYTF; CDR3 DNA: TGTGCCATCAGTGAGCCGGGACGAACGTCCACCGGCTACACCTTC
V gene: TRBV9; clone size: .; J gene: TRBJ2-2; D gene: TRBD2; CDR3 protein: CASSGMRGSGRAKTSNTGELFF; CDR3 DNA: TGTGCCAGCAGCGGGATGAGGGGTAGCGGGAGGGCCAAAACTTCGAACACCGGGGAGCTGTTTTTT
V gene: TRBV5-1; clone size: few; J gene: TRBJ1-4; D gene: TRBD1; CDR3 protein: CASNSEDREREKLFF; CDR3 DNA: TGCGCCAGCAACTCCGAGGACAGGGAAAGGGAAAAACTGTTTTTT
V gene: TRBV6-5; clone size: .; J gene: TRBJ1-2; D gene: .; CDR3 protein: CASRKGTQKYGYTF; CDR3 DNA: TGTGCCAGCAGAAAGGGGACACAAAAATATGGCTACACCTTC
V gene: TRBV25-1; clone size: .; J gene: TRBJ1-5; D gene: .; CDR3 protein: CASRAGDWGSQHF; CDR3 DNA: TGTGCCAGCAGGGCAGGGGATTGGGGTTCCCAGCATTTT
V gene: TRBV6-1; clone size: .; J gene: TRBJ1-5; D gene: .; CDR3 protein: CASSEGINSNQPQHF; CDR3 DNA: TGTGCCAGCAGTGAGGGCATTAATAGCAATCAGCCCCAGCATTTT
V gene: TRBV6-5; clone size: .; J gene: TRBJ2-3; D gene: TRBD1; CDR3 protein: CASSHRTGGIDTQYF; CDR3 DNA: TGTGCCAGCAGTCACAGGACAGGGGGCATAGATACGCAGTATTTT
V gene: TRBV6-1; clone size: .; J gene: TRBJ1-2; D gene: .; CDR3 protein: CATRTANYGYTF; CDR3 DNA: TGTGCCACCCGGACAGCTAACTATGGCTACACCTTC
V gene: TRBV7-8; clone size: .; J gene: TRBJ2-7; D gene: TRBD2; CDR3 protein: CASSLRSGSVNEQYF; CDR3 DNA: TGTGCCAGCAGCTTACGAAGCGGGAGCGTGAACGAGCAGTACTTC
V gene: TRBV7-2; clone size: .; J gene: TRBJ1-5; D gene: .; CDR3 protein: CASSLAGGSIQPQHF; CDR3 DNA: TGTGCCAGCAGCTTAGCCGGGGGTAGCATTCAGCCCCAGCATTTT
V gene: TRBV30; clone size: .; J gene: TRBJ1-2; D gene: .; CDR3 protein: CAWGDYYGYTF; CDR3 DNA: TGTGCCTGGGGGGACTACTATGGCTACACCTTC
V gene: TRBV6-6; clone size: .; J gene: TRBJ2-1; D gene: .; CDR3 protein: CASFRDNEQFF; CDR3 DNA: TGTGCCAGCTTCCGGGACAATGAGCAGTTCTTC
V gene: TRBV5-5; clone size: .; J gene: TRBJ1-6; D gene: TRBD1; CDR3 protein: CASSLGDRDASPLHF; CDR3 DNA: TGTGCCAGCAGCTTGGGAGACAGGGACGCTTCACCCCTCCACTTT
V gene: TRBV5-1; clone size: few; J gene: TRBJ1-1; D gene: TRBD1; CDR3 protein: CASSLGPGTGMNTEAFF; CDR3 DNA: TGCGCCAGCAGCTTGGGTCCCGGGACAGGGATGAACACTGAAGCTTTCTTT
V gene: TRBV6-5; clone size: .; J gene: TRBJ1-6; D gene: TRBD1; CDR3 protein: CASSYSRTGNSPLHF; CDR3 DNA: TGTGCCAGCAGTTACTCGAGGACAGGAAATTCACCCCTCCACTTT
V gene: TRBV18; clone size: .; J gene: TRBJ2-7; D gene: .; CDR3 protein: CASSPPVGVSTYEQYF; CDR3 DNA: TGTGCCAGCTCACCACCGGTCGGGGTATCGACCTACGAGCAGTACTTC
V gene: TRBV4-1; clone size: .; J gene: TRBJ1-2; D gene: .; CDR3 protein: CASSQEGGGSPKYGYTF; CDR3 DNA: TGCGCCAGCAGCCAAGAGGGGGGTGGGTCTCCCAAGTATGGCTACACCTTC
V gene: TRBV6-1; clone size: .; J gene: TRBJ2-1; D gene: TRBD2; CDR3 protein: CASRRTSGEYNEQFF; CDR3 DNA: TGTGCCAGCAGACGGACTAGCGGGGAGTACAATGAGCAGTTCTTC
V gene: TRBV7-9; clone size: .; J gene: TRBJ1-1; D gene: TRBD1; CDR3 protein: CASRKGAGGLNTEAFF; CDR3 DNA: TGTGCCAGCAGAAAAGGAGCAGGGGGCTTGAACACTGAAGCTTTCTTT
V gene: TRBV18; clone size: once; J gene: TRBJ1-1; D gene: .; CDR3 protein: CASSPSTDLRTEAFF; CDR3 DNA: TGTGCCAGCTCACCGTCGACAGATCTGAGGACTGAAGCTTTCTTT
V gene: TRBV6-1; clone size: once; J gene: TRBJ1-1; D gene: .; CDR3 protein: CASSPRGTMNTEAFF; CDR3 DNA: TGTGCCAGCAGTCCTAGGGGCACCATGAACACTGAAGCTTTCTTT
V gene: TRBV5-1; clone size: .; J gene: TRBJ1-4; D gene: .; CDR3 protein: CASSLNSNEKLFF; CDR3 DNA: TGCGCCAGCAGCTTGAACAGTAATGAAAAACTGTTTTTT
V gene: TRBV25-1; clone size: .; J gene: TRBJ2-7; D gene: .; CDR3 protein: CASSESGRNEQYF; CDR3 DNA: TGTGCCAGCAGTGAATCCGGACGGAACGAGCAGTACTTC
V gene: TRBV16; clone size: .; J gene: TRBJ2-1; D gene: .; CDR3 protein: CASSQSIGGHNEQFF; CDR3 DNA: TGTGCCAGCAGCCAATCGATTGGCGGGCACAATGAGCAGTTCTTC
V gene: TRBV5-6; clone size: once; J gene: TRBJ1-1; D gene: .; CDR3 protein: CASSLDLRGTEAFF; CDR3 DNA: TGTGCCAGCAGCCTCGATTTAAGGGGAACTGAAGCTTTCTTT
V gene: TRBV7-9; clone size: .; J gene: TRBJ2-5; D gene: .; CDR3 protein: CASSLLANVTQYF; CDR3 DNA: TGTGCCAGCAGCTTACTAGCGAACGTGACCCAGTACTTC
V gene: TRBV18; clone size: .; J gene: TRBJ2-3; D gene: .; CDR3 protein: CASSPDITSTDTQYF; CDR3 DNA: TGTGCCAGCTCACCAGACATTACTAGCACAGATACGCAGTATTTT